This is a list of T cell receptor beta chains from one sample in a study of blood T cells in healthy people across ages. TCRdb re-called the 5' RACE reads through MiXCR, storing one row per CDR3 protein. The table has over 1,500,000 distinct CDR3 sequences, 35% to 50% seen once. The source material was blood. These receptors were obtained from a human donor in good health. Both conserved end residues are part of each CDR3. The D gene is left open where the match is weak. Not all rows give a size; the values are once, few, many and, for expanded clones, a class.

d_call	clone_size	cdr3_length	j_call	v_call	cdr3_nt	cdr3_aa
TRBD2	few	12	TRBJ2-7	TRBV10-3	TGTGCCAGCGGGGGGAACTCCTACGAGCAGTACTTC	CASGGNSYEQYF
NA	NA	13	TRBJ1-1	TRBV12-3/TRBV12-4	TGTGCCAGCAGGTGGACAGAACACGCTGAAGCTTTCTTT	CASRWTEHAEAFF
TRBD2	few	13	TRBJ2-5	TRBV10-3	TGTGCCATCGGGAGGGACCCGCAAGAGACCCAGTACTTC	CAIGRDPQETQYF
NA	NA	15	TRBJ2-3	TRBV6-2/TRBV6-3	TGTGCCAGCAGTTACTCGACCCTAGCCCCAGATACGCAGTATTTT	CASSYSTLAPDTQYF
TRBD1	NA	15	TRBJ1-1	TRBV27	TGTGCCAGCAGCTGGGGACAGGGGTATCGGACTGAAGCTTTCTTT	CASSWGQGYRTEAFF
NA	NA	15	TRBJ1-5	TRBV6-2/TRBV6-3	TGTGCCAGCAGTACGAGCTTTGACAGCAATCAGCCCCAGCATTTT	CASSTSFDSNQPQHF
TRBD1	few	14	TRBJ1-2	TRBV10-3	TGTGCCATGTGGACAGGAGGGGCTAACTATGGCTACACCTTC	CAMWTGGANYGYTF
NA	NA	14	TRBJ2-7	TRBV7-2	TGTGCCAGCAGCTTAGTAAAGGGGGACTACGAGCAGTACTTC	CASSLVKGDYEQYF
TRBD1	NA	15	TRBJ2-7	TRBV7-2	TGTGCCAGCAGCTCCACAGGGGCCGGCTCCTACGAGCAGTACTTC	CASSSTGAGSYEQYF
TRBD2	NA	16	TRBJ2-1	TRBV30	TGTGCCTGGAGTGTACTAGGTAGCGGGGCTGGGGATGAGCAGTTCTTC	CAWSVLGSGAGDEQFF
NA	NA	12	TRBJ1-5	TRBV19	TGTGCCAGTAGTATGGAGAACGAGCCCCAGCATTTT	CASSMENEPQHF
NA	NA	13	TRBJ1-4	TRBV18	TGTGCCAGCTCAATCGAACAGACTGAGAAACTGTTTTTT	CASSIEQTEKLFF
NA	NA	17	TRBJ1-1	TRBV7-3	TGTGCCAGCAGCCCCTACTCTATTGTTGACGTAAACACTGAAGCTTTCTTT	CASSPYSIVDVNTEAFF
NA	few	13	TRBJ2-1	TRBV20-1	TGCAGTGCTAGAGACCCAGGGGAAATTGAGCAGTTCTTC	CSARDPGEIEQFF
NA	few	13	TRBJ1-5	TRBV7-2	TGTGCCAGCAGTGTCCCTGGGCGTCAGCCCCAGCATTTT	CASSVPGRQPQHF
NA	NA	12	TRBJ1-6	TRBV9	TGTGCCAGCAGCGCAGCGGGTTCACCCCTCCACTTT	CASSAAGSPLHF
TRBD2	few	17	TRBJ2-3	TRBV7-9	TGTGCCAGCAGCTTAGCGCGGTTAGCGGGGTCCACAGATACGCAGTATTTT	CASSLARLAGSTDTQYF
TRBD1	NA	12	TRBJ2-1	TRBV20-1	TGCAGTGCGCGGGACAGGGTGGATGAGCAGTTCTTC	CSARDRVDEQFF
TRBD1	many	18	TRBJ2-7	TRBV15	TGTGCCACCAGCAGAGAATTCTCCGGACAGGGAGTATCCTACGAGCAGTACTTC	CATSREFSGQGVSYEQYF
NA	few	15	TRBJ2-7	TRBV27	TGTGCCAGCAGTTTTCGGGGGGCTCCCTATTGGGAGCAGTACTTC	CASSFRGAPYWEQYF
NA	NA	12	TRBJ2-1	TRBV3-1	TGTGCCAGCAGTCTTCATTGGAATGAGCAGTTCTTC	CASSLHWNEQFF
NA	NA	19	TRBJ1-4	TRBV20-1	TGCAGTGCTCCCAGGTGGGGCAGGGGCCAAGGGCCCGTTGATGAAAAACTGTTTTTT	CSAPRWGRGQGPVDEKLFF
TRBD1	few	13	TRBJ1-1	TRBV7-2	TGTGCCAGCATTGGACAGGCGAACACTGAAGCTTTCTTT	CASIGQANTEAFF
NA	NA	17	TRBJ1-1	TRBV7-3	TGTGCCAGCAGCTTAGATATCTACAGGGAAATGAACACTGAAGCTTTCTTT	CASSLDIYREMNTEAFF
NA	NA	12	TRBJ2-4	TRBV4-2	TGTGCCAGCAGCCAAGATGAGATGCAGCAGTACTTC	CASSQDEMQQYF
TRBD2	few	15	TRBJ2-7	TRBV7-9	TGTGCCAGCAGCTCCCCGGGGGGATTCTCCTACGAGCAGTACTTC	CASSSPGGFSYEQYF
TRBD1	NA	14	TRBJ1-1	TRBV5-1	TGCGCCAGCAGCTTGATGGGACAGGGGATGGAGGCTTTCTTT	CASSLMGQGMEAFF
NA	many	14	TRBJ1-2	TRBV7-2	TGTGCCAGCAGCTTAGATAGGGCCTTGAGGGGCTACACCTTC	CASSLDRALRGYTF
NA	few	15	TRBJ2-5	TRBV6-1	TGTGCCAGCAGTGCACAACCTCAGGTCCAAGAGACCCAGTACTTC	CASSAQPQVQETQYF
NA	few	14	TRBJ2-5	TRBV5-1	TGCGCCAGCAGCTTCCTGGACGATCTAGAGACCCAGTACTTC	CASSFLDDLETQYF
NA	NA	14	TRBJ2-2	TRBV7-8	TGTGCCAGCAGCGTGAGAAGGAGCACCGGGGAGCTGTTTTTT	CASSVRRSTGELFF
TRBD1	few	15	TRBJ1-4	TRBV7-3	TGTGCCAGCAGCCCGCAGGGGGCGCGGGGTGAAAAACTGTTTTTT	CASSPQGARGEKLFF
TRBD2	NA	17	TRBJ2-3	TRBV4-3	TGCGCCAGCAGCCCGGGACTAGCGGGGGACTCGGGAGATGCGCAGTATTTT	CASSPGLAGDSGDAQYF
NA	once	15	TRBJ2-7	TRBV4-2	TGTGCCAGCAGCCAAGATCGCAGTTTTTCCTACGAGCAGTACTTC	CASSQDRSFSYEQYF
NA	once	16	TRBJ2-1	TRBV5-1	TGCGCCAGCAGTTATCAAAACTCAGACTCCTACAATGAGCAGTTCTTC	CASSYQNSDSYNEQFF
TRBD2	NA	18	TRBJ2-1	TRBV3-1	TGTGCCAGCAGCCTGTATCAATCTCCTAGCGGGATATACAATGAGCAGTTCTTC	CASSLYQSPSGIYNEQFF
NA	once	13	TRBJ1-2	TRBV20-1	NA	CSGGGGRDYGCTF
NA	few	16	TRBJ1-2	TRBV4-1	TGCGCCAGCAGCCAATACGGGGAGGGGGGAAACTATGGCTACACCTTC	CASSQYGEGGNYGYTF
NA	few	15	TRBJ2-3	TRBV21-1	TGTGCCAGCACCAACTGGCGGGGGAGCACAGATACGCAGTATTTT	CASTNWRGSTDTQYF
NA	few	15	TRBJ1-2	TRBV13	TGTGCCAGCAGCTTATGGACCGGGAGTGACTATGGCTACACCTTC	CASSLWTGSDYGYTF
TRBD1	NA	15	TRBJ1-2	TRBV4-2	TGTGCCAGCAGCCAAGATAACGCAGGGGGGTATGGCTACACCTTC	CASSQDNAGGYGYTF
NA	once	15	TRBJ1-1	TRBV5-8	TGTGCCAGCAGCCCCGGAGAGGCTCGGAACACTGAAGCTTTCTTT	CASSPGEARNTEAFF
NA	NA	17	TRBJ2-1	TRBV24-1	TGTGCCACCAGTGAGGCTGGACAGACGACATCCTACAATGAGCAGTTCTTC	CATSEAGQTTSYNEQFF
NA	NA	13	TRBJ1-3	TRBV9	TGTGCCAGCCGGGACCCCAATGACGTCGCCATATATTTT	CASRDPNDVAIYF
NA	NA	15	TRBJ1-5	TRBV7-8	TGTGCCAGCAGCTTAGTATTGTGGAACGGGCAGCCCCAGCATTTT	CASSLVLWNGQPQHF
NA	many	17	TRBJ2-5	TRBV9	TGTGCCAGCAGCTCACAGTACGTCCGGGGTATCCAAGAGACCCAGTACTTC	CASSSQYVRGIQETQYF
TRBD1	NA	16	TRBJ2-7	TRBV9	TGTGCCAGCAGCGTAGCTGGACAGGGATTTACCTACGAGCAGTACTTC	CASSVAGQGFTYEQYF
NA	NA	13	TRBJ1-1	TRBV14	TGTGCCAGCAGCCGGCAAAATCGGGGTGAAGCTTTCTTT	CASSRQNRGEAFF
NA	few	13	TRBJ1-4	TRBV24-1	TGTGCCACCCAACGGTTACAGGACGGAAAACTGTTTTTT	CATQRLQDGKLFF